The clone carrying this TCR beta chain was recorded at least ten times. The germline CDR1 and CDR2 sequences are SGDLS and YYNGEE. The V end was cut by 3 bases, the J end by 2 bases, with 8 bases between. This CDR3 contains 13 residues. This sample stems from a study of T-cell reconstitution after alpha-beta-depleted transplantation in children. Preparation of the TCRbeta library was carried out with unique molecular identifiers. TCRdb redid the calling of the PCR reads with MiXCR, one entry per CDR3 protein. The sample lists 80,000 to 100,000 distinct CDR3 sequences; 20% to 25% were seen once. Sequencing was performed on PBMCs, taken before TCRalphabeta/CD19-depleted stem cell transplant. V and J are TRBV9 and TRBJ1-2; unclear D gene. The TCR sequence derives from a boy aged 2-9 years with acute lymphoblastic leukemia, due to receive a stem cell transplant. Written as DNA, the CDR3 is TGTGCCAGCAGCGAAAGGTCCAACTATGGCTACACCTTC. Translating it yields CASSERSNYGYTF.